This T cell receptor beta chain is drawn from a study of T-cell reconstitution after alpha-beta-depleted transplantation in children. Overall study findings and caveats: Surviving thymic progenitors and recipient T cells were the source of high TCRbeta diversity at day 60 in some patients. Several hundred expanded graft clones reportedly supplied alpha-beta T cells about two months after transplant. The authors attributed T-cell counts and diversity one year after transplant mostly to newly produced T cells.

This clonotype was detected many times. Its target is unknown. Unique molecular identifiers tagged the TCRbeta library. MiXCR, run by TCRdb on the PCR reads, gives a single entry per CDR3 protein. The data hold 65,000 to 90,000 distinct CDR3 sequences, with 11% observed a single time. V lost 4 bases and J lost 6; bases outside the gene matches: 3. In germline, CDR1 is SGHRS, CDR2 YFSETQ. The CDR3 is made up of 12 amino acids. The sequenced sample was PBMCs, obtained before TCRalphabeta/CD19-depleted stem cell transplant. The sequence came from a boy aged 10-17 years with acute myeloid leukemia, due to receive a stem cell transplant. The chain carries TRBV5-1 and TRBJ2-7, with TRBD2 identical over 8 bases. The chain's CDR3 is CASSPAGGEQYF. Written as DNA, the CDR3 is TGCGCCAGCAGCCCGGCGGGGGGCGAGCAGTACTTC.